Listed below are T cell receptor beta chains from one sample, sequenced in a study of post-analysis software for immune sequencing data. TCRdb re-derived calls from the PCR reads in MiXCR, one entry per CDR3 protein. Here the sample spans about 430,000 distinct CDR3 sequences, 30% to 40% being singletons. The sequenced sample was blood. The receptors shown here come from a girl aged 2-10 years with multiple sclerosis. Each CDR3 is given without its conserved first and last residue. D genes are given only for firm matches.

d_call	v_call	cdr3_aa
.	TRBV27	ASSPWTVGYEQY
.	TRBV4-3	ASSQDLGRDYGYT
TRBD2	TRBV29-1	SVGVAGAKNIQY
.	TRBV12-3/TRBV12-4	ASSLADRLNTEAF
.	TRBV20-1	SASILGETQY
TRBD2	TRBV7-9	ASSQRAGTSKYNEQF
.	TRBV12-3/TRBV12-4	ASKQGSWDTSEGYT
TRBD1	TRBV5-1	ASSLRTGAIIGETQY
TRBD2	TRBV11-2	ASSLGRLAGGDEQF
.	TRBV6-1	ASSESSTDTQY
.	TRBV10-3	AIREQDATNEKLF
TRBD2	TRBV5-1	ASRLAGTTYEQY
.	TRBV6-1	ASSERYTDTQY
TRBD2	TRBV9	ASSVDGGGPQETQY
TRBD1	TRBV7-8	ASSLGRRRGSFGSPLH
TRBD1	TRBV28	ASRLTGVSNQPQH
TRBD2	TRBV4-2	ASSPTIPGLAGGNEQF
TRBD1	TRBV3-1	ASSQDTGGDQPQH
.	TRBV29-1	SVAWRGGNYGYT
.	TRBV5-1	ASSYLGTSGANVLT
TRBD1	TRBV27	ASSLLGQGATGGIQY
TRBD2	TRBV5-5	ASSFGLAGEKLRETQY
TRBD1	TRBV18	ASSARTGVYNEQF
.	TRBV12-3/TRBV12-4	ASSLGLRGGEKLF
.	TRBV4-1	ASSQVGISTDTQY
.	TRBV27	ASRRIWGLVADTQY
.	TRBV10-2	ASSGSSYEQY
.	TRBV7-9	ASSLEQGPDYNEQF
TRBD1	TRBV6-1	ASSRDRVGAGGEKLF
TRBD2	TRBV5-1	ASSFRASGSLYNEQF
.	TRBV14	ASSQEGEQY
.	TRBV29-1	SVEDPTGHAYEQY
TRBD2	TRBV20-1	SASMTSGSGDTQY
.	TRBV20-1	STPVAGTTNSPLH
.	TRBV4-1	ASSQGYSDNYGYT
.	TRBV5-1	ASSLYIRYEQY
.	TRBV14	TSRPMDGEETQY
TRBD1	TRBV4-3	ASSPLTGDRHGYT
.	TRBV7-2	ASSLRRGYNEQF
TRBD2	TRBV4-3	ASSQGKVARQVLFSGGETQY
TRBD1	TRBV5-1	ASSSEPGQLYEQY
.	TRBV5-1	ASSAPNKLYGYT
.	TRBV7-8	ASSWKDSGANVLT
.	TRBV12-3/TRBV12-4	ASSFGGYQPQH
TRBD1	TRBV29-1	SVEVSGGEFTGELF
.	TRBV4-1	ASSHGGKGYEQY
.	TRBV12-3/TRBV12-4	ASSLRSERTGIYEQY
.	TRBV7-9	ASRPPLGTGFGEKLF
TRBD1	TRBV4-2	ASSQVIGSDRDTDTQY
.	TRBV7-6	VSSLATVINEQF